The sample holds many counts of the clone carrying this T cell receptor (beta chain). This library used roughly 370 ng RNA and molecular barcoded adaptors spanning alpha/delta and beta/gamma chains. In TCRdb, the reads were re-called with MiXCR into one record per CDR3 protein. The top ten hold roughly 9.6% of the sample, which has 100,000 to 150,000 distinct CDR3 sequences, 10% to 15% seen once. The V and J ends lost 0 bases and 6 bases respectively, with 12 bases between them. The CDR3 is made up of 14 amino acids. The germline V gene has CDR1 SGHRS and CDR2 YFSETQ. The sample comes from a study of read filtering for tumor transcriptome and immune sequencing. The wider study: The cohort had roughly 16 men and 14 women aged roughly 45 to 90, mean roughly 66 years.

Source material: a population of CD138-negative cells sorted from bone marrow. This TCR came from a donor aged 40 or over with multiple myeloma. The gene calls are TRBV5-1 and TRBJ1-2; D unclear. In nucleotides, the CDR3 is TGCGCCAGCAGCTTGGCCGGGCAGGTTGATGGCTACACCTTC. Protein: CASSLAGQVDGYTF.